This T cell receptor (beta chain) emerged from a study of shared clonotypes between healthy human individuals. Findings and caveats of the study: Collection of samples was limited to blood; tissue repertoires likely differ.

V shed 2 bases and J shed 2 bases, with 9 bases lying between them. From germline, CDR1 is SGHRS and CDR2 YFSETQ. The CDR3 is 14 amino acids. In the source study's methods: There were no quality scores in the junction-only immunoSEQ sequences, so filtering differed. Profiled with immunoSEQ multiplex PCR; TCRdb holds only in-frame clones, not every one. V, J and clone size derive from that table, while D and trimming were established from the DNA sequence. The top ten hold approximately 12% of the sample, which has some 500,000 clones, over 60% seen once. Within Nashville, Tennessee resided all donors, each a Caucasian adult. Genomic DNA of unsorted samples came from roughly 90 million PBMCs. With respect to this clone: Antigen: not known.

Material: PBMCs. The source is a woman aged 40 to 50 in good health. Some clones in this sample may be carry-over from other donors' samples. The chain uses TRBV5-1 and TRBJ2-3; D uncertain. The CDR3 loop reads CASSFSDTTDTQYF. CDR3 nucleotides: TGCGCCAGCAGCTTTTCAGATACCACAGATACGCAGTATTTT.